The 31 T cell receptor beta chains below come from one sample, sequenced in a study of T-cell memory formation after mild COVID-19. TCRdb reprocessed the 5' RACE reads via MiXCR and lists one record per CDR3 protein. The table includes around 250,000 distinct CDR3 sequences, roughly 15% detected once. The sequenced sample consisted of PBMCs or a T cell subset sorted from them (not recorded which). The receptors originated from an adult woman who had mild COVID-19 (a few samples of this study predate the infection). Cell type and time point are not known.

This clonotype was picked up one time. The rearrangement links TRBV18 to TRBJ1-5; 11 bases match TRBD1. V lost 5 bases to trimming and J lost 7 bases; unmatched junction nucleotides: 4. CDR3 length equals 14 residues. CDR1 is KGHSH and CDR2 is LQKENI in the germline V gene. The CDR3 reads CASSGGTGGQPQHF. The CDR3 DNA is TGTGCCAGCTCAGGCGGGACAGGGGGACAGCCCCAGCATTTT.

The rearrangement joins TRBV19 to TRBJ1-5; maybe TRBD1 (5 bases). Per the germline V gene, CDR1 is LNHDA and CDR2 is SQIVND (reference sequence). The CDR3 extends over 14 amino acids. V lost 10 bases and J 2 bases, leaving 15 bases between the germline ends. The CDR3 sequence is CATAPQGGNQPQHF. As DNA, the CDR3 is TGTGCCACCGCCCCCCAGGGAGGCAATCAGCCCCAGCATTTT.

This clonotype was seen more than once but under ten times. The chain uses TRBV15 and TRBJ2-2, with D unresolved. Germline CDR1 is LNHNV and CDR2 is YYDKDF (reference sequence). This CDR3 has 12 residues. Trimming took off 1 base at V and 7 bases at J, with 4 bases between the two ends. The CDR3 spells CATSRAIGELFF. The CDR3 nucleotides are TGTGCCACCAGCAGAGCTATCGGGGAGCTGTTTTTT.

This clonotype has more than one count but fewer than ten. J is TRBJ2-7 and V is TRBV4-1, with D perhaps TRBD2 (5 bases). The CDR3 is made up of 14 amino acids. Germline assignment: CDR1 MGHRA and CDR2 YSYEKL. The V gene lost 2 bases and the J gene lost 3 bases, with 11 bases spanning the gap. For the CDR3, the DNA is TGCGCCAGCAGCCAAAACCGGGAATTCTACGAGCAGTACTTC. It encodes CASSQNREFYEQYF.

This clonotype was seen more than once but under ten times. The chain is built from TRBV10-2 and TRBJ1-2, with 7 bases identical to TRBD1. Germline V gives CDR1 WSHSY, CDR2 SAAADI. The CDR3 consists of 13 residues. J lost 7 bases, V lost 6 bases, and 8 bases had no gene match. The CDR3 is CASSATGRGGYTF. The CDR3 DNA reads TGCGCCAGCAGCGCGACAGGGAGGGGTGGCTACACCTTC.

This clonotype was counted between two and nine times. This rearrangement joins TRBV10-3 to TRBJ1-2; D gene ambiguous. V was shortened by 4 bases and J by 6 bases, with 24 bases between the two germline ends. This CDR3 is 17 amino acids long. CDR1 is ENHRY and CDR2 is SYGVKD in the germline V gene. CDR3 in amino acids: CAISAVTGPSALDGYTF. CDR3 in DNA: TGTGCCATCAGTGCTGTCACTGGGCCATCCGCCCTGGATGGCTACACCTTC.

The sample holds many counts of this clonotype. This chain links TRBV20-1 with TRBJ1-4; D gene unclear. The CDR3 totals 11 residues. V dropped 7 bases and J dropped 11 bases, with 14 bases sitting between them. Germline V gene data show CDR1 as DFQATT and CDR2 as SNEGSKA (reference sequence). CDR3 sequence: CSVIDGRKLFF. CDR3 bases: TGCAGTGTCATAGACGGGCGTAAACTGTTTTTT.

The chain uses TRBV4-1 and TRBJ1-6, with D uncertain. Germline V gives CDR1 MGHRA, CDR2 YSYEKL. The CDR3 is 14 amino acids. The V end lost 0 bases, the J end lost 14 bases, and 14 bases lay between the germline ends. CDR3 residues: CASSQDGTPGSLHF. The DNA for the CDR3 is TGCGCCAGCAGCCAAGACGGTACGCCTGGGTCCCTCCACTTT.

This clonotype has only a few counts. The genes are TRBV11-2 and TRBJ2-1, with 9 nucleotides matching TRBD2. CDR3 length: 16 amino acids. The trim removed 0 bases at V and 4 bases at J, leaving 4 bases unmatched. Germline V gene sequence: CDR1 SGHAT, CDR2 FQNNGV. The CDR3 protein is CASSLEGGGAYNEQFF. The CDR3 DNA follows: TGTGCCAGCAGCTTAGAAGGCGGGGGGGCATACAATGAGCAGTTCTTC.

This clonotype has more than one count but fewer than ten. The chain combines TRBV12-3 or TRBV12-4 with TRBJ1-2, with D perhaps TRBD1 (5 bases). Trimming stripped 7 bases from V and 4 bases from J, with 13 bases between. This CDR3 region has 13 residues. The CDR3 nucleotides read TGTGCCAGCACCTTGGGACCCTCCTATGGCTACACCTTC. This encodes CASTLGPSYGYTF.

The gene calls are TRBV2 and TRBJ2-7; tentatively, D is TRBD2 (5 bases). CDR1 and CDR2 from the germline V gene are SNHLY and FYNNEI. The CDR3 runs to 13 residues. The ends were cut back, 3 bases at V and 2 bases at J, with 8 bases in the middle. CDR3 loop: CASSDDYPYEQYF. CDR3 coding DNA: TGTGCCAGCAGTGACGACTACCCCTACGAGCAGTACTTC.

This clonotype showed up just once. The CDR3 sequence: CASSLLDIQYF. CDR3 DNA: TGTGCCAGCAGCTTGCTTGACATTCAGTACTTC. V is TRBV5-6 and J is TRBJ2-4; D gene ambiguous. Germline loops: CDR1 SGHDT, CDR2 YYEEEE. The CDR3 sequence is 11 residues long. V was clipped by 1 base and J by 8 bases, with 4 bases between them.

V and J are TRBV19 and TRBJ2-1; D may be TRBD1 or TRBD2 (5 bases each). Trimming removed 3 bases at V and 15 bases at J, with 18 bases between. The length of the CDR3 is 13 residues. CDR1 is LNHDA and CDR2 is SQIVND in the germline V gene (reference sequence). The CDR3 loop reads CASSIRDRTGSFF. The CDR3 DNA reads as TGTGCCAGTAGTATTCGGGACCGCACGGGCTCGTTCTTC. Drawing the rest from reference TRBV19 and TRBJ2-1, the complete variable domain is DGGITQSPKYLFRKEGQNVTLSCEQNLNHDAMYWYRQDPGQGLRLIYYSQIVNDFQKGDIAEGYSVSREKKESFPLTVTSAQKNPTAFYLCASSIRDRTGSFFGPGTRLTVL.

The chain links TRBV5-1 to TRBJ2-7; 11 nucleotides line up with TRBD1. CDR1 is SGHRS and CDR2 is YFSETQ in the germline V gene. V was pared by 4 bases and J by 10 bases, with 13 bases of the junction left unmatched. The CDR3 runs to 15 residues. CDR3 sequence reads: CASSPSAPGQGDQYF. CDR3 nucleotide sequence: TGCGCCAGCAGCCCGAGCGCTCCGGGACAGGGGGACCAGTACTTC.

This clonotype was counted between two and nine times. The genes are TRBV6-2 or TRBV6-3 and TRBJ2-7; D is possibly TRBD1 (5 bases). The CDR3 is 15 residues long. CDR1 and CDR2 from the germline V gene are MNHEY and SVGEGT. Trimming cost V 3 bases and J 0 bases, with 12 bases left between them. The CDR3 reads CASSYGHGDSYEQYF. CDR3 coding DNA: TGTGCCAGCAGTTATGGACACGGAGACTCCTACGAGCAGTACTTC.

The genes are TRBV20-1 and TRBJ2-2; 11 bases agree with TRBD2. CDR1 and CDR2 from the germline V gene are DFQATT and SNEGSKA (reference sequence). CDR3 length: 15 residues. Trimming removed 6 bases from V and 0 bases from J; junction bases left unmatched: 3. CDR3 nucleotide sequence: TGCAGTGCGGGGACTAGCGGCTCGAACACCGGGGAGCTGTTTTTT. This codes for CSAGTSGSNTGELFF.

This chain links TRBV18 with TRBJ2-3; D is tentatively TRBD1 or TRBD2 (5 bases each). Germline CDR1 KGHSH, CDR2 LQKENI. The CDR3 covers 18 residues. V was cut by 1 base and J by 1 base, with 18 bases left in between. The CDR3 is CASSPLPGDAVGTDTQYF. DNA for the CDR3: TGTGCCAGCTCACCACTTCCCGGGGACGCCGTGGGCACAGATACGCAGTATTTT.

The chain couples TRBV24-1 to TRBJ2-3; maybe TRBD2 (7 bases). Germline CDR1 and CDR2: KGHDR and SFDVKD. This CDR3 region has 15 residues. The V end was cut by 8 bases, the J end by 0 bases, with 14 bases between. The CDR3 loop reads CATTKGGSSTDTQYF. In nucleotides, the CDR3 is TGTGCCACCACAAAGGGGGGGTCGAGCACAGATACGCAGTATTTT.

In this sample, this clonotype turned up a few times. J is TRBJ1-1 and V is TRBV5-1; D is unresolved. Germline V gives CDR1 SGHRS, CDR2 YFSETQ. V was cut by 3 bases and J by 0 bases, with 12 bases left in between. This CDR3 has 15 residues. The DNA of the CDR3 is TGCGCCAGCAGCTCCCGGGGAGCGGTGAACACTGAAGCTTTCTTT. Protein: CASSSRGAVNTEAFF.

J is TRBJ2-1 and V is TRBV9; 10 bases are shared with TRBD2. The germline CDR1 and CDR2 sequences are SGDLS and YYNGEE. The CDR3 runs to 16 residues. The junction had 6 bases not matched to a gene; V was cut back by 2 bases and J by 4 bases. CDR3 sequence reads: CASSVSGLADYNEQFF. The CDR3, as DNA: TGTGCCAGCAGCGTTTCCGGACTAGCGGATTACAATGAGCAGTTCTTC.

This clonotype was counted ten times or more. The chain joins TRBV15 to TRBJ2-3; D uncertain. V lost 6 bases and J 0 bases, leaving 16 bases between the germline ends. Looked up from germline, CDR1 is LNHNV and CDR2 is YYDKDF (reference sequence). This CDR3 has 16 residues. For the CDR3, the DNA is TGTGCCACCAGTTCGGTTTCTAGGGCTAGCACAGATACGCAGTATTTT. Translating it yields CATSSVSRASTDTQYF.

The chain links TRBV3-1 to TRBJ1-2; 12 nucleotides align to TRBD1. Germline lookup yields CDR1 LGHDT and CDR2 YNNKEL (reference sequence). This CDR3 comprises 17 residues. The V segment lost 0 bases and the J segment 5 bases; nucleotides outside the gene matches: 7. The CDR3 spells CASSQDVGTGGLYGYTF. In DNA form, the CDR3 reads TGTGCCAGCAGCCAAGATGTCGGGACAGGGGGCCTATATGGCTACACCTTC. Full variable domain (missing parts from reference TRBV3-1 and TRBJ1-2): DTAVSQTPKYLVTQMGNDKSIKCEQNLGHDTMYWYKQDSKKFLKIMFSYNNKELIINETVPNRFSPKSPDKAHLNLHINSLELGDSAVYFCASSQDVGTGGLYGYTFGSGTRLTVV.

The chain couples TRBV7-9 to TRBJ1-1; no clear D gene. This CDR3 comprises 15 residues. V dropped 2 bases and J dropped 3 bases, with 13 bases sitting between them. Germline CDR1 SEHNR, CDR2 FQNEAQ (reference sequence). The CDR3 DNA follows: TGTGCCAGCAGCTTACTGTCGGTCGGATACACTGAAGCTTTCTTT. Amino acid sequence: CASSLLSVGYTEAFF.

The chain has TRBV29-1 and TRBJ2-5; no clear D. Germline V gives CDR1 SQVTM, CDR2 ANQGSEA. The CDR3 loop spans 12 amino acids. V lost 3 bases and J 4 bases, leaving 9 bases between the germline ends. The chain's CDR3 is CSVEWGSETQYF. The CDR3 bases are TGCAGCGTTGAGTGGGGATCAGAGACCCAGTACTTC.

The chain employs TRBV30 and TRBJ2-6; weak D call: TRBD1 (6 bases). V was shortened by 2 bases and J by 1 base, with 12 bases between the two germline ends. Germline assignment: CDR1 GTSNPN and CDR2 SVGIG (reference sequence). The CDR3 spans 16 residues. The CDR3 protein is CAWSLPGASGANVLTF. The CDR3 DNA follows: TGTGCCTGGAGTCTCCCAGGGGCTTCTGGGGCCAACGTCCTGACTTTC.

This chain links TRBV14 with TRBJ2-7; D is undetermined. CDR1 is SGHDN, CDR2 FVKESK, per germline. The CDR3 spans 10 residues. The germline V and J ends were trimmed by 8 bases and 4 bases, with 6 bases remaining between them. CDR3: CASQDYEQYF. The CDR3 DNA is TGTGCCAGCCAAGATTACGAGCAGTACTTC.

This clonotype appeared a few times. The CDR3 loop reads CASFEPRQKLFF. For the CDR3, the DNA is TGTGCCAGCTTCGAGCCGCGGCAAAAACTGTTTTTT. This sequence joins TRBV6-2 or TRBV6-3 and TRBJ1-4; D ambiguous. The germline V gene encodes CDR1 MNHEY and CDR2 SVGEGT. CDR3 length: 12 residues. V was cut by 8 bases and J by 9 bases, with 13 bases left in between.

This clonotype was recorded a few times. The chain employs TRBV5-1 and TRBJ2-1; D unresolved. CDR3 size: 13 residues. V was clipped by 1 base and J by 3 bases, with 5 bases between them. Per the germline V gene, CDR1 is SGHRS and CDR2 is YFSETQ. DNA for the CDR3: TGCGCCAGCAGCTTGTACGACTACAATGAGCAGTTCTTC. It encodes CASSLYDYNEQFF.

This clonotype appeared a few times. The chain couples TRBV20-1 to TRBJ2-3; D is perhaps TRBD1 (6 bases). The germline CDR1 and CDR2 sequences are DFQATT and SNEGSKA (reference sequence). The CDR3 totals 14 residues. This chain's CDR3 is CTPARSGGTNTQYF. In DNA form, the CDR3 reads TGCACCCCGGCTCGTTCAGGTGGGACAAATACGCAGTATTTT.

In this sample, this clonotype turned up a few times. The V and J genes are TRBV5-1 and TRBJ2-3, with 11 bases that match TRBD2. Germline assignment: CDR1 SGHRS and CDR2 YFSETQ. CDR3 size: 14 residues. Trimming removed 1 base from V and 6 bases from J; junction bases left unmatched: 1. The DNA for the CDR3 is TGCGCCAGCAGCTTGATAGCGGGAGGGGATACGCAGTATTTT. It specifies CASSLIAGGDTQYF.

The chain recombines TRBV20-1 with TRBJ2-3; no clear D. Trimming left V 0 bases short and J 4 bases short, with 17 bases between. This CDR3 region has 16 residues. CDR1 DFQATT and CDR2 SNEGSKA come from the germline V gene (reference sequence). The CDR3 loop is CSARDVSLGISDTQYF. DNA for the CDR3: TGCAGTGCTAGAGACGTCTCATTGGGGATCTCAGATACGCAGTATTTT.